Described below is a single T cell receptor beta chain sequence and its context. Antigen: not known. This entry belongs to a study of graft-versus-host responses after intestinal transplantation. As for the study in general: Recipients obtained multivisceral, liver-intestinal, or isolated intestinal transplants. Study-wide results and limits: Researchers found GvH clones in recipient marrow, and some showed up first in ileum or blood.

Libraries were prepared by immunoSEQ multiplex PCR; TCRdb keeps only in-frame clonotypes and omits some of them. In the table there are around 100,000 clones, roughly 93% of which are singletons. Looked up from germline, CDR1 is SGDLS and CDR2 is YYNGEE. Between the trimmed V and J ends, which lost 3 bases and 0 bases, there was a span of 15 bases. This CDR3 is built from 16 residues. This receptor was obtained from a human donor who was the organ donor for an intestinal transplant. The sample was unstimulated CD8+ T cells sorted from spleen or lymph node cells, taken before transplant. This chain joins TRBV9 and TRBJ1-2; D unclear. The CDR3 loop reads CASSASPEGPNYGYTF. The CDR3 DNA is TGTGCCAGCAGCGCCTCCCCGGAAGGCCCTAACTATGGCTACACCTTC.